This is a list of T cell receptor beta chains from one sample in a study of T cell responses to AZD1222 COVID-19 vaccine. Profiled with immunoSEQ multiplex PCR; TCRdb holds only in-frame clones, not every one. In the table there are around 200,000 clones, almost 90% of which are singletons. The starting material was peripheral blood, obtained on day 0 of AZD1222 vaccination. Receptors were obtained from an adult in good health. Both conserved end residues are part of each CDR3. The D gene is left open where the match is weak. Expanded clones get a size class; other rows say once, few or many, or leave the size out.

J,D,size,V,DNA,CDR3
TRBJ2-7,TRBD2,-,TRBV3-1/TRBV3-2,TGTGCCAGCAGCCCTCAGGGACTAGCCCCCTACGAGCAGTACTTC,CASSPQGLAPYEQYF
TRBJ1-1,-,-,TRBV5-1,TGCGCCAGCACCCCTGGAGGGGGGATGAACACTGAAGCTTTCTTT,CASTPGGGMNTEAFF
TRBJ2-1,TRBD2,-,TRBV15,TGTGCCACCAGCAGAGTCTCGCGACTAGCGGGACACAATGAGCAGTTCTTC,CATSRVSRLAGHNEQFF
TRBJ2-7,-,-,TRBV6-5,TGTGCCAGCAGTACTGCCCTGGAGCAGTACTTC,CASSTALEQYF
TRBJ1-6,-,few,TRBV9,TGTGCCAGCAGCGGCCACAGGGAATCACCCCTCCACTTT,CASSGHRESPLHF
TRBJ2-7,-,-,TRBV7-6,TGTGCCAGCAGCCGCCTCGACCCGGGACACCTATCCTACGAGCAGTACTTC,CASSRLDPGHLSYEQYF
TRBJ2-7,TRBD2,-,TRBV11-2,TGTGCCAGCAGCTTAGCCCCAGTTGGTGTTAGCGGGAGATACGAGCAGTACTTC,CASSLAPVGVSGRYEQYF
TRBJ2-1,TRBD2,-,TRBV11-2,TGTGCCAGCAGCTTAAGGGGACTAGCGTTGGGTGAGCAGTTCTTC,CASSLRGLALGEQFF
TRBJ1-2,-,-,TRBV5-4,TGTGCCAGCAGCTTGGCCAAGGGGTCGGGCTATGGCTACACCTTC,CASSLAKGSGYGYTF
TRBJ1-1,-,-,TRBV30,TGTGCCCTAGAGCCAGGGAACACTGAAGCTTTCTTT,CALEPGNTEAFF
TRBJ1-1,-,-,TRBV14,TGTGCCAGCAGCCAGTCCCAAAACACTGAAGCTTTCTTT,CASSQSQNTEAFF
TRBJ2-7,-,-,TRBV11-1,TGTGCCAGCAGCTTGGACTCAGTTATCGGCGACGAGCAGTACTTC,CASSLDSVIGDEQYF
TRBJ2-1,-,-,TRBV7-3,TGTGCCAGCAGCTCCGATAGACTAGATTCCTCCTACAATGAGCGGTTCTTC,CASSSDRLDSSYNERFF
TRBJ1-1,-,-,TRBV19,TGTGCCAGTAGTTGGGGTATTGGGGCAGGGGTAAGTACTGAAGCTTTCTTT,CASSWGIGAGVSTEAFF
TRBJ1-2,-,-,TRBV18,TGTGCCAGCTCACCCGGGGCCGATAACTATGGCTACACCTTC,CASSPGADNYGYTF
TRBJ2-7,-,-,TRBV30,TGTGCCTGGAGTGTACAAGGTGTCTACGAGCAGTACTTC,CAWSVQGVYEQYF
TRBJ2-5,TRBD2,-,TRBV28,TGTGCCAGCAGTTCCCCGACTAGCGGGGGGTCGGGGCCCCAGTACTTC,CASSSPTSGGSGPQYF
TRBJ1-6,-,-,TRBV5-1,TGCGCCAGCAGCTTGGGCCCATTGGGGGGTGATTCACCCCTCCACTTT,CASSLGPLGGDSPLHF